This T cell receptor (beta chain) came from a study of T cell responses to AZD1222 COVID-19 vaccine. Whole-study results and caveats: All repertoire sampling was performed exclusively after the peak T cell response. Donors skewed white British and female; clonal diversity was possibly underestimated. Regions 160-218 and 743-854 dominated among vaccine-associated CD4 TCRs spanning spike.

CDR3 length: 14 residues. V lost 1 base to trimming and J lost 10 bases; unmatched junction nucleotides: 6. Germline CDR1 and CDR2: GTSNPN and SVGIG (reference sequence). Note on this clone: The antigen is unknown.

Generated by immunoSEQ multiplex PCR, the TCRdb table keeps only in-frame clones and is missing some. The sample includes about 88,000 clones, around 90% of them seen just once. The sequence was collected from an adult in good health. Here the sequenced sample was peripheral blood, taken on day 0 of AZD1222 vaccination. The V call is TRBV30, the J call TRBJ1-6; 8 nucleotides align to TRBD1. In DNA, the CDR3 is TGTGCCTGGAGTGGTCAGGGGGCGGGATCACCCCTCCACTTT. Translating it yields CAWSGQGAGSPLHF.